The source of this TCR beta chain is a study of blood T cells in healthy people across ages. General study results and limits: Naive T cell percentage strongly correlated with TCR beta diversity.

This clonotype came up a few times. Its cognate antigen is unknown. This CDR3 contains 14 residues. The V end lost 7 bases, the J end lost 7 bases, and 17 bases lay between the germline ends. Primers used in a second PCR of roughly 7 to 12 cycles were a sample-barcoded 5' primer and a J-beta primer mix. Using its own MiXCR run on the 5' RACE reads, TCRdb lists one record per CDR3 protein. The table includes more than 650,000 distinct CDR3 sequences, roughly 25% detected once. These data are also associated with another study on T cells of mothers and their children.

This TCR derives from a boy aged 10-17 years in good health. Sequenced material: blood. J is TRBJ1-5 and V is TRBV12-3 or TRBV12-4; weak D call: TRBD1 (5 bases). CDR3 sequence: CASTIKEGTQPQHF. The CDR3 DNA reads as TGTGCCAGCACCATTAAAGAGGGGACCCAGCCCCAGCATTTT.